The entry that follows covers one T cell receptor beta chain sequence. No cognate antigen has been identified for it. Nothing much larger sits one base from this clone, and base qualities are not available. This sample was taken from a study of T cell repertoires in cytomegalovirus infection (dated by TCRdb to the late 2010s). With respect to the entire study: Peptide stimulations targeted recently identified HLA-C-restricted CMV epitopes, whose presentation resists viral immunomodulation, together with well-studied HLA-B-restricted epitopes. Donor HLA type was relevant to the analysis, as public TCR beta signatures indicated carriage of CMV infection together with the matching HLA type.

The CDR3 goes from the cysteine to the phenylalanine over 15 residues. Of the read, only the CDR3 DNA is kept; its 45 bases are in frame from base 1. Cut back by 3 bases and 8 bases, the V and J ends lie 17 bases apart. The germline V gene yields SNHLY for CDR1 and FYNNEI for CDR2. TCRdb records Illumina HiSeq 1500 as the sequencer. The raw public reads went through TCRdb reprocessing: fastp at Q25, MiXCR clone calling, in-frame beta chains kept. Every entry covers one CDR3 protein and lists the most common genes and DNA from its rows. In this sample the table shows 50,000 to 65,000 distinct CDR3 sequences, about a fifth of which occur a single time. Roughly 67% of the sample is held by the ten biggest clonotypes. Reading the label with the study, this specimen's treatment or condition is: in vitro stimulation with specific CMV peptide epitopes to enrich CMV-specific T cells. What the research found in general, with its limitations: The ex vivo response was dominated by HLA-C-restricted CMV-specific TCR beta clonotypes, which also provided the single most frequent clonotype in two of eight donors. Carriers of CMV infection plus the relevant HLA type were discriminated by the cumulative frequency of public TCR beta family members in the study cohort and in an independent roughly 370-donor cohort.

The clonotype was recovered from a human donor in good health (CMV status not recorded). Some clones in this sample may be carry-over from other donors' samples. The sample consisted of CD8+ T cells from cultured PBMCs, taken from culture after CMV antigen stimulation. The chain is assembled from TRBV2 and TRBJ2-1, and TRBD1 may be the D gene, going by 6 matching bases. The base sequence is TGTGCCAGCAGTGAGTTTGAGCGCCAGGGGCATGAGCAGTTCTTC. Its protein product is CASSEFERQGHEQFF.